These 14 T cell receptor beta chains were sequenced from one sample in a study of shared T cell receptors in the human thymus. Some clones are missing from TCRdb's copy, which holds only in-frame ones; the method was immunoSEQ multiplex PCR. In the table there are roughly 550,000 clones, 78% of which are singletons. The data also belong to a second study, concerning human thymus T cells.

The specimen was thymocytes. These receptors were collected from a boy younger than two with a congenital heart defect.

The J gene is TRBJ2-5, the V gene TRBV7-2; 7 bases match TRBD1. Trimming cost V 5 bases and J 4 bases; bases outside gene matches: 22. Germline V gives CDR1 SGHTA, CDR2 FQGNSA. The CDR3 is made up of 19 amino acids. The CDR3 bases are TGTGCCAGCAGCCCCCCGGGTAGGGGGCGCTTCTTTTGGGGAGAGACCCAGTACTTC. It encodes CASSPPGRGRFFWGETQYF.

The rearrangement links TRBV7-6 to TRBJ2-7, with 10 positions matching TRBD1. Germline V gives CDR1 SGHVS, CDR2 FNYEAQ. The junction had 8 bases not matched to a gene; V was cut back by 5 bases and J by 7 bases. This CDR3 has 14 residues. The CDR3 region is CASSARQGAGEQYF. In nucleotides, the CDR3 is TGTGCCAGCAGCGCGCGACAGGGGGCGGGTGAGCAGTACTTC.

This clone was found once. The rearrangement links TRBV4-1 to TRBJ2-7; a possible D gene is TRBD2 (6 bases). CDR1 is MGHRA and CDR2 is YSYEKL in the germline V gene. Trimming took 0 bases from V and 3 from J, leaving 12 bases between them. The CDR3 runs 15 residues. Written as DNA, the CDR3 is TGCGCCAGCAGCCAAGAGGAGTGGGGGGACTACGAGCAGTACTTC. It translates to CASSQEEWGDYEQYF.

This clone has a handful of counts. The CDR3 DNA reads TGTGCCAGCAGCTTAGAGAGGGGGCTCCCTCGGAACACTGAAGCTTTCTTT. Its translation is CASSLERGLPRNTEAFF. The V gene is TRBV7-2, the J gene TRBJ1-1; TRBD1 aligns across 7 bases. V lost 1 base, J lost 1 base, and 9 bases stayed unmatched. Germline V gene data show CDR1 as SGHTA and CDR2 as FQGNSA. This CDR3 has 17 amino acids.

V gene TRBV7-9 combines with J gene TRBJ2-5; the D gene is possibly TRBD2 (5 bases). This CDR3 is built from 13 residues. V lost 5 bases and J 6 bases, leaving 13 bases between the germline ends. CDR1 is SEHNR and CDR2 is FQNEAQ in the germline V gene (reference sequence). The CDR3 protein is CASSPLGEQTQYF. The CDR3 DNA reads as TGTGCCAGCAGCCCCCTCGGGGAACAGACCCAGTACTTC.

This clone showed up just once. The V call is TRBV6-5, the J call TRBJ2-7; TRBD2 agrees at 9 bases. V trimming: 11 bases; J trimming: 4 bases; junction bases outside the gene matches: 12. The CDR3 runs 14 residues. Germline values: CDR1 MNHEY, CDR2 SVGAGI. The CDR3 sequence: CAAGGGRAGYEQYF. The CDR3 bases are TGTGCCGCGGGTGGCGGGAGGGCCGGGTACGAGCAGTACTTC.

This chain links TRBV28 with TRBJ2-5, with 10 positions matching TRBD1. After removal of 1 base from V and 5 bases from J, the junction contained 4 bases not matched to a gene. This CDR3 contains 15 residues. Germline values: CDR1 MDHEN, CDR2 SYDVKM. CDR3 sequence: CASSLLDRGWETQYF. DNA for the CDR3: TGTGCCAGCAGTTTATTGGACAGGGGGTGGGAGACCCAGTACTTC.

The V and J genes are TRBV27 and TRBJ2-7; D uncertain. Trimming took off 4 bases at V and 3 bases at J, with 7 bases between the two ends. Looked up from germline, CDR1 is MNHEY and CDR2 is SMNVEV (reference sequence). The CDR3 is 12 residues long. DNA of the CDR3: TGTGCCAGCAGTTCCTACCGCTACGAGCAGTACTTC. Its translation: CASSSYRYEQYF.

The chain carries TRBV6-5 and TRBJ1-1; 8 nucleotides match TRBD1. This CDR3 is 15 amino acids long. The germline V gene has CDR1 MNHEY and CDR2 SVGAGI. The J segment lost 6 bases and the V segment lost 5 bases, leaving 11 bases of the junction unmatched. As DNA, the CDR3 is TGTGCCAGCAGTAACAGGACAGGGCGCGGGTCTGAAGCTTTCTTT. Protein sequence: CASSNRTGRGSEAFF.

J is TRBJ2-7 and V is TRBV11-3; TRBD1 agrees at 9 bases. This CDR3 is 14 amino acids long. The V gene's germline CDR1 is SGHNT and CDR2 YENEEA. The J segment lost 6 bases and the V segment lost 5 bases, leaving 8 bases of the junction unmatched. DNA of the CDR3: TGTGCCAGCAGCCGTCCGGGACAGGGACCCGAGCAGTACTTC. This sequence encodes CASSRPGQGPEQYF.

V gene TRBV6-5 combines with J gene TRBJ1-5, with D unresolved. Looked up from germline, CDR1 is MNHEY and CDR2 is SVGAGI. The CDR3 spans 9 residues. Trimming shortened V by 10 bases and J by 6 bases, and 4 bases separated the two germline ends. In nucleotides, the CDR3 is TGTGCCATCGTTCAGCCCCAGCATTTT. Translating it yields CAIVQPQHF.

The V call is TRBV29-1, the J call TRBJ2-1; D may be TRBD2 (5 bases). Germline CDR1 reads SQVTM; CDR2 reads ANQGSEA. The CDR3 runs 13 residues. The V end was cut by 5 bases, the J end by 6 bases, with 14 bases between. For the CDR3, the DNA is TGCAGCGTTTCGAGAGGAGGACCCAATGAGCAGTTCTTC. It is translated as CSVSRGGPNEQFF.

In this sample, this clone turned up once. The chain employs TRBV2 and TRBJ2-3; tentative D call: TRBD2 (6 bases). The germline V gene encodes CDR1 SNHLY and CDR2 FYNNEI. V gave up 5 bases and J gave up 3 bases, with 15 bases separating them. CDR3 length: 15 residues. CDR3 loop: CASSFRGGTTDTQYF. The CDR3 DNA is TGTGCCAGCAGTTTCCGGGGAGGCACGACAGATACGCAGTATTTT.

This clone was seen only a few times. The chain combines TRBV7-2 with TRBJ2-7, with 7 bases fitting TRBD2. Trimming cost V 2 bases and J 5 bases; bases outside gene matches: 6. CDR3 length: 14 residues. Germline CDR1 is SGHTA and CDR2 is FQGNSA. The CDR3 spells CASSLQRDKDEQYF. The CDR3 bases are TGTGCCAGCAGCTTACAGCGGGATAAGGACGAGCAGTACTTC.